The 3 T cell receptor beta chains presented below share a single source sample, sequenced in a study of T cells in tuberculosis. Repertoires were generated with immunoSEQ multiplex PCR, while TCRdb's copy carries only in-frame clones and drops some. The repertoire holds about 29,000 clones, with nearly 90% as singletons. The specimen was PBMCs. The receptors were gathered from a donor aged 10-35 years with latent tuberculosis or without tuberculosis infection.

The rearrangement links TRBV7-9 to TRBJ1-3; D uncertain. Trimming removed 1 base from V and 6 bases from J, with 7 bases in between. This CDR3 comprises 13 residues. CDR1 and CDR2 from the germline V gene are SEHNR and FQNEAQ (reference sequence). Written as DNA, the CDR3 is TGTGCCAGCAGCTTAGACCAGAAAAACACCATATATTTT. It translates to CASSLDQKNTIYF.

As for this clone: The junction departs from the called germline gene at one end, perhaps through a read error. The chain employs TRBV27 and TRBJ2-5; 10 bases align to TRBD1. The CDR3 runs to 12 residues. Germline loops: CDR1 MNHEY, CDR2 SMNVEV (reference sequence). The CDR3 nucleotides read TGTGCCAGCAGCCGACAGGGGGCCTCCCTGAACTTC. It codes for CASSRQGASLNF.

This clone turned up a few times. The V call is TRBV5-1, the J call TRBJ2-7, with D unclear. From germline, CDR1 is SGHRS and CDR2 YFSETQ. The CDR3 loop spans 14 amino acids. V dropped 0 bases and J dropped 1 base, with 8 bases sitting between them. The CDR3 spells CASSLEDISYEQYF. The CDR3 coding sequence is TGCGCCAGCAGCTTGGAAGACATATCCTACGAGCAGTACTTC.